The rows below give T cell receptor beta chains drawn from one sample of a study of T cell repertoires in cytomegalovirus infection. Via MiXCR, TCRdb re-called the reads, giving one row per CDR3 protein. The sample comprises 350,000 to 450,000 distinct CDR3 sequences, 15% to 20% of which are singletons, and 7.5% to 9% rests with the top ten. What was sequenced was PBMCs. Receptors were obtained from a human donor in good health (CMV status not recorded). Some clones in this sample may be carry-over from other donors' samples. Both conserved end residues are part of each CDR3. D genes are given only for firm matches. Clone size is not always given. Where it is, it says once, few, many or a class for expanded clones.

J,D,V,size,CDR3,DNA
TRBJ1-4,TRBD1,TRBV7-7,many,CASSSGQGQEKLFF,TGTGCCAGCAGCTCAGGACAGGGGCAGGAAAAACTGTTTTTT
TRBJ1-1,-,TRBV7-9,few,CASSLEDGRTEAFF,TGTGCCAGCAGCTTAGAGGATGGGCGCACTGAAGCTTTCTTT
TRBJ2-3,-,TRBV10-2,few,CASRNRDWGADTQYF,TGCGCCAGCAGGAACCGGGACTGGGGGGCAGATACGCAGTATTTT
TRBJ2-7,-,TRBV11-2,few,CASSKPAYSSSYEQYF,TGTGCCAGCAGCAAACCGGCCTACTCCTCCTCCTACGAGCAGTACTTC
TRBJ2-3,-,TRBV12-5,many,CASGLVQDGRLSSTDTQYF,TGTGCTAGTGGTTTGGTACAAGACGGGAGACTCTCTAGCACAGATACGCAGTATTTT
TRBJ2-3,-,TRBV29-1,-,CSVVGLETDTQYF,TGCAGCGTTGTGGGGCTAGAGACAGATACGCAGTATTTT
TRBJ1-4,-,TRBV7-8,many,CASSLVPRDQNEKLFF,TGTGCCAGCAGCTTAGTTCCCCGGGACCAAAATGAAAAACTGTTTTTT
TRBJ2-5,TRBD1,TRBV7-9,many,CASSYGTGERETQYF,TGTGCCAGCAGCTACGGGACAGGGGAGCGAGAGACCCAGTACTTC
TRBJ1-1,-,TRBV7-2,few,CASSRSLQSPEAFF,TGTGCCAGCAGCCGCTCTCTCCAGAGCCCTGAAGCTTTCTTT
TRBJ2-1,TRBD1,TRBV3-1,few,CASSQVDRVHNEQFF,TGTGCCAGCAGCCAAGTCGACAGGGTCCACAATGAGCAGTTCTTC
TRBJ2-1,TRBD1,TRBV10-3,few,CAITPGTEYNEQFF,TGTGCCATCACCCCCGGGACAGAGTACAATGAGCAGTTCTTC
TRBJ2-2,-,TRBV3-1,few,CASSPHPPASTGELFF,TGTGCCAGCAGCCCTCACCCTCCGGCAAGCACCGGGGAGCTGTTTTTT
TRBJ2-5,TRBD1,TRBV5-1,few,CASSPSGQDQETQYF,TGCGCCAGCAGCCCCTCGGGACAGGACCAAGAGACCCAGTACTTC
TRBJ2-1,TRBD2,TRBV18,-,CASSPNSGSTYNEQFF,TGTGCCAGCTCACCCAATAGCGGGAGTACCTACAATGAGCAGTTCTTC
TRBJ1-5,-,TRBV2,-,CASSVEGTQPQHF,TGTGCCAGCAGTGTCGAAGGTACTCAGCCCCAGCATTTT
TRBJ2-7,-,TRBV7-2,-,CASSLRDRFSYEQYF,TGTGCCAGCAGCCTCCGGGACCGTTTCTCCTACGAGCAGTACTTC
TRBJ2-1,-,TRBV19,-,CASSIGQGNEQFF,TGTGCCAGTAGTATTGGGCAGGGAAATGAGCAGTTCTTC
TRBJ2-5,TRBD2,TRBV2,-,CASRVSGGTLYF,TGTGCCAGCAGAGTAAGCGGGGGGACTCTGTACTTC
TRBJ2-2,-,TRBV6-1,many,CASIRGSGTGELFF,TGTGCCAGCATACGGGGTTCGGGGACCGGGGAGCTGTTTTTT
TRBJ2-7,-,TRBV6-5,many,CASSYPGVGVYEQYF,TGTGCCAGCAGTTACCCGGGGGTTGGGGTGTACGAGCAGTACTTC
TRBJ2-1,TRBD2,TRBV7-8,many,CASSLARWRGIGEQFF,TGTGCCAGCAGCTTAGCGCGATGGCGGGGGATTGGTGAGCAGTTCTTC
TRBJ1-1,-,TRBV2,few,CASNNNREGRAFF,TGTGCCAGCAATAACAACAGGGAAGGTCGAGCTTTCTTT
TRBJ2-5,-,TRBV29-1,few,CSVLGAGETQYF,TGCAGCGTTCTGGGGGCTGGAGAGACCCAGTACTTC
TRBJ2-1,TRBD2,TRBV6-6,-,CASSYSRLADDLSYNEQFF,TGTGCCAGCAGTTACTCTAGACTAGCGGATGACCTCTCCTACAATGAGCAGTTCTTC
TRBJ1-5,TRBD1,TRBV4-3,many,CASSQPGQGLNQPQHF,TGCGCCAGCAGCCAACCCGGACAGGGCCTCAATCAGCCCCAGCATTTT
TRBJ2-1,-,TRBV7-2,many,CASSLRNAPYNEQFF,TGTGCCAGCAGCCTCCGGAACGCCCCCTACAATGAGCAGTTCTTC
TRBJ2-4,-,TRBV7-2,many,CASSPSEGRDIQYF,TGTGCCAGCAGCCCCAGCGAGGGAAGGGACATTCAGTACTTC
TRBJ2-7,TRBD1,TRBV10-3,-,CAISESFTGDEQYF,TGTGCCATCAGTGAGTCGTTTACAGGGGACGAGCAGTACTTC
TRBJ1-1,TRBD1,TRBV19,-,CATHGGGGEAFF,TGTGCCACCCATGGAGGGGGCGGTGAAGCTTTCTTT
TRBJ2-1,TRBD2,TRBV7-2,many,CASSLAVGWNGEQFF,TGTGCCAGCAGCCTAGCGGTGGGGTGGAATGGGGAGCAGTTCTTC
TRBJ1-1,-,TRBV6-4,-,CASAAGPGNTEAFF,TGTGCCAGCGCGGCCGGCCCCGGGAACACTGAAGCTTTCTTT
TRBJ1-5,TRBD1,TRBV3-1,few,CASSQEAGGDQPQHF,TGTGCCAGCAGCCAAGAGGCAGGGGGTGATCAGCCCCAGCATTTT
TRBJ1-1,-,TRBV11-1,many,CASSLGFGENTEAFF,TGTGCCAGCAGCTTAGGCTTCGGGGAGAACACTGAAGCTTTCTTT
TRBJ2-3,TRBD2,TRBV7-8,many,CASSFQAGLTDTQYF,TGTGCCAGCAGCTTCCAAGCGGGGCTCACAGATACGCAGTATTTT
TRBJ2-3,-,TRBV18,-,CASSPSGADTQYF,TGTGCCAGCTCACCGAGCGGAGCAGATACGCAGTATTTT
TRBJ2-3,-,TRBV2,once,CASRLLALGTQYF,TGTGCCAGCAGGTTGTTGGCATTGGGAACGCAGTATTTT
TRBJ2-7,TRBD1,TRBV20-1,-,CSASSFPTGSYEQYF,TGCAGTGCTAGTAGCTTCCCGACAGGGTCCTACGAGCAGTACTTC
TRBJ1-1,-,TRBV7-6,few,CASSQGTTMGSAFF,TGTGCCAGCAGCCAAGGGACCACTATGGGTTCGGCTTTCTTT
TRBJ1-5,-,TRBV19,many,CASSPGPGGDNQPQHF,TGTGCCAGTAGCCCCGGTCCGGGAGGAGACAATCAGCCCCAGCATTTT
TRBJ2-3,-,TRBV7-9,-,CASSLTGTRSTDTQYF,TGTGCCAGCAGCCTGACCGGGACCAGAAGCACAGATACGCAGTATTTT